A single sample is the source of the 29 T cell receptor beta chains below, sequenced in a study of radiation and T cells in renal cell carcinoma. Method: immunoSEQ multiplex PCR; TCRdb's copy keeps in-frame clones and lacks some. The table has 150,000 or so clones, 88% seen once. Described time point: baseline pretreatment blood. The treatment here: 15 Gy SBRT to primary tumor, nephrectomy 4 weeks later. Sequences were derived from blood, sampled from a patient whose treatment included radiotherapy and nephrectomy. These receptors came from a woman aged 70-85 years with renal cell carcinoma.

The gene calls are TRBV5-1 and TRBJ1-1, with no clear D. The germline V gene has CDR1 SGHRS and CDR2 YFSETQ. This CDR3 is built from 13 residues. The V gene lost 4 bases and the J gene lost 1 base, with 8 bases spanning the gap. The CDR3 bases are TGCGCCAGCAGCGAACCGCAGAACACTGAAGCTTTCTTT. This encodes CASSEPQNTEAFF.

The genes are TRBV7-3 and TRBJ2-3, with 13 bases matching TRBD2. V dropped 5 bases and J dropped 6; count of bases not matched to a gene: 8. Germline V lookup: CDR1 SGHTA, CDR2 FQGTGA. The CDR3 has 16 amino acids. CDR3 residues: CASSARTSGGLDTQYF. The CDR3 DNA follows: TGTGCCAGCAGCGCCCGGACTAGCGGGGGCCTGGATACGCAGTATTTT.

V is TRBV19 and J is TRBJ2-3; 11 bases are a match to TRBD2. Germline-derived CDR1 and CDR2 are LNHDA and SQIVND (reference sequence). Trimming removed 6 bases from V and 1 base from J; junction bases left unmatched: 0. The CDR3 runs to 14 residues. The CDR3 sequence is CASRLAGGTDTQYF. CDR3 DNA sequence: TGTGCCAGTAGACTAGCGGGGGGCACAGATACGCAGTATTTT.

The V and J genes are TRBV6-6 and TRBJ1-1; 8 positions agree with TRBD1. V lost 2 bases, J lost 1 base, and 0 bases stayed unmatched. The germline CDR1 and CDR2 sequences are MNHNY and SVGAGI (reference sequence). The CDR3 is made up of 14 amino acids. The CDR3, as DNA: TGTGCCAGCAGTTACGGGACAGGGAACACTGAAGCTTTCTTT. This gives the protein CASSYGTGNTEAFF.

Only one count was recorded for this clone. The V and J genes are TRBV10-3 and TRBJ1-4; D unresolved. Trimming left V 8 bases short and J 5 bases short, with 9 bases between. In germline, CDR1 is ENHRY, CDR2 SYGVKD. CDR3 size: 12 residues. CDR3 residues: CAIGPGNEKLFF. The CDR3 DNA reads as TGTGCCATCGGTCCCGGCAATGAAAAACTGTTTTTT.

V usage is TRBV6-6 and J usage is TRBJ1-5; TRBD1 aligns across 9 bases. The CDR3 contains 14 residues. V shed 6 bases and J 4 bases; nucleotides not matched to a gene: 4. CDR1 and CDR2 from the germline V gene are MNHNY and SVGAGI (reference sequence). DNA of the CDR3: TGTGCCAGCAGCCTCGGACAGGGGAATCAGCCCCAGCATTTT. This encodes CASSLGQGNQPQHF.

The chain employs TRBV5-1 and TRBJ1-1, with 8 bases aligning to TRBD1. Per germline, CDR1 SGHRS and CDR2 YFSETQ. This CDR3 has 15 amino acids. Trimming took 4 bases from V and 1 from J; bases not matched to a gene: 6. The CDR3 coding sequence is TGCGCCAGCAGCGCCCTGACAGGGGCGAACACTGAAGCTTTCTTT. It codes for CASSALTGANTEAFF.

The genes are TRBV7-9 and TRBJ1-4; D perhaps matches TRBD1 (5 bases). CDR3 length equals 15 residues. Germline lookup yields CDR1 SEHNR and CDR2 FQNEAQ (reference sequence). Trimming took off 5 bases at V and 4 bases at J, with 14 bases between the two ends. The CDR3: CASSLGTASNEKLFF. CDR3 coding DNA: TGTGCCAGCAGCCTGGGGACGGCAAGTAATGAAAAACTGTTTTTT.

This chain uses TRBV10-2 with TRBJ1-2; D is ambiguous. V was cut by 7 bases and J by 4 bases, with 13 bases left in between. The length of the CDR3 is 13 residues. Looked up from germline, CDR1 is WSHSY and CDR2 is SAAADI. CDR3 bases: TGCGCCAGCACGGATGGGCTGCTCTATGGCTACACCTTC. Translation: CASTDGLLYGYTF.

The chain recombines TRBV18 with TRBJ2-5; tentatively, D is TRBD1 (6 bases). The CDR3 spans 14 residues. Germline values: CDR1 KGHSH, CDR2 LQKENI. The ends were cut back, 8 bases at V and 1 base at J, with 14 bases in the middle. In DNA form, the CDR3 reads TGTGCCAGCACACAGACAGGCACCCAAGAGACCCAGTACTTC. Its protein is CASTQTGTQETQYF.

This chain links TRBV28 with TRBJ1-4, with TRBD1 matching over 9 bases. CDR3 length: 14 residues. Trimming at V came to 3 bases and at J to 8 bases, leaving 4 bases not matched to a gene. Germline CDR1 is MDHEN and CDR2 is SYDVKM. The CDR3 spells CASSLGTGREKLFF. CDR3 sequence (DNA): TGTGCCAGCAGTTTGGGGACAGGGAGGGAAAAACTGTTTTTT.

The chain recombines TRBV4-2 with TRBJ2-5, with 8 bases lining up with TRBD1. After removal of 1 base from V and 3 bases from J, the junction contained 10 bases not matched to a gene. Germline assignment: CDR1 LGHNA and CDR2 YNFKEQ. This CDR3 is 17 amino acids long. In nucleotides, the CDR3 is TGTGCCAGCAGCCAAGGGCCTGGGACAGGCGGAGAAGAGACCCAGTACTTC. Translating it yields CASSQGPGTGGEETQYF.

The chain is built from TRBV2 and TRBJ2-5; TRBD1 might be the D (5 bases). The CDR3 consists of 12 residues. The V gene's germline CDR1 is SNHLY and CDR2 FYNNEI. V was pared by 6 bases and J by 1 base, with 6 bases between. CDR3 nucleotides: TGTGCCAGCAGGGGGCCCCAAGAGACCCAGTACTTC. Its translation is CASRGPQETQYF.

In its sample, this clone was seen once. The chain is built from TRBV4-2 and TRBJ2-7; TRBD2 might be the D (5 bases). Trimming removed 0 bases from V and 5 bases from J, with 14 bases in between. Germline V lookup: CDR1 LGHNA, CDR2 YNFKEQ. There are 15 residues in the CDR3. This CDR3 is CASSQDRNNGDEQYF. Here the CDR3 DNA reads TGTGCCAGCAGCCAAGATCGAAACAACGGGGACGAGCAGTACTTC.

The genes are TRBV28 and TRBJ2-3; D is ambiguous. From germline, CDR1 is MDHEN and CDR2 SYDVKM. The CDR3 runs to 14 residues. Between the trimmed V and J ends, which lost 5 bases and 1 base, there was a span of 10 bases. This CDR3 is CASSPRTRTDTQYF. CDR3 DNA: TGTGCCAGCAGTCCTCGGACCCGCACAGATACGCAGTATTTT.

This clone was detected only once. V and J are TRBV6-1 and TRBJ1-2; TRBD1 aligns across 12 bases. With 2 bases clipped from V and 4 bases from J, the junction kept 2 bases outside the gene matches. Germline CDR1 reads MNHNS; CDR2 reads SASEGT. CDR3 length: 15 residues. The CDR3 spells CASSERGQGAYGYTF. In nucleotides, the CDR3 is TGTGCCAGCAGTGAAAGGGGACAGGGGGCCTATGGCTACACCTTC.

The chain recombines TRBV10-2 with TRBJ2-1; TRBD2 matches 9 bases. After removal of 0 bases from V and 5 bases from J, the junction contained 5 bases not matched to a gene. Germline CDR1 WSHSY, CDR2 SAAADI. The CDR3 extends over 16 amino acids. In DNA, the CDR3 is TGCGCCAGCAGTGAGTCCCGCGGGGGGGGGAACAATGAGCAGTTCTTC. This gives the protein CASSESRGGGNNEQFF.

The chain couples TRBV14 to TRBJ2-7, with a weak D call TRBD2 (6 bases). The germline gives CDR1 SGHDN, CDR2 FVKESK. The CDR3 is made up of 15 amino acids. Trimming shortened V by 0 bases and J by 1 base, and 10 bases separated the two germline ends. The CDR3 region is CASSQDGAGSYEQYF. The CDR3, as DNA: TGTGCCAGCAGCCAAGATGGTGCGGGATCCTACGAGCAGTACTTC.

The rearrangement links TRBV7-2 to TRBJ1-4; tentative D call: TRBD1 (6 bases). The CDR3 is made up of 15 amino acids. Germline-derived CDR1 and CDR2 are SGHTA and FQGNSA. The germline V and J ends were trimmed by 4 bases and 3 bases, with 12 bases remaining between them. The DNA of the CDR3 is TGTGCCAGCAGCTCGGACAGAAGACCTAATGAAAAACTGTTTTTT. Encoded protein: CASSSDRRPNEKLFF.

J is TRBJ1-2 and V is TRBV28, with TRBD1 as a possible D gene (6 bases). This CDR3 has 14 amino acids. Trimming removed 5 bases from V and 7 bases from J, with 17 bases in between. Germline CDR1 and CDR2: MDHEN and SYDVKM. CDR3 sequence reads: CASSPPPGAGGYTF. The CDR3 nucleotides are TGTGCCAGCAGTCCCCCCCCAGGGGCAGGTGGCTACACCTTC.

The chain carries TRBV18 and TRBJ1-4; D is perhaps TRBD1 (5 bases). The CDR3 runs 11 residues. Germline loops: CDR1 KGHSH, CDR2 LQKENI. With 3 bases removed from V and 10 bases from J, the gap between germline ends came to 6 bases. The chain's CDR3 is CASSPGGKLFF. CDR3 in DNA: TGTGCCAGCTCACCGGGGGGAAAACTGTTTTTT.

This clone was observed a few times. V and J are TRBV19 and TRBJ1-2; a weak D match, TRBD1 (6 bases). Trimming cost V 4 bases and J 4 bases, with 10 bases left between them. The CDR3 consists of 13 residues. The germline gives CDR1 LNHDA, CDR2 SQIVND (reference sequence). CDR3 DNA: TGTGCCAGTAGTAGGACAGATTCCTATGGCTACACCTTC. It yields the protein CASSRTDSYGYTF.

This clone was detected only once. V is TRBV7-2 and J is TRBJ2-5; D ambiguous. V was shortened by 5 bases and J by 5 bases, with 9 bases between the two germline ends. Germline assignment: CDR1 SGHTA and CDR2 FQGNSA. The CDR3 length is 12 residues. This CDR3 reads CASSRPRETQYF. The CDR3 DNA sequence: TGTGCCAGCAGCAGACCCCGGGAGACCCAGTACTTC.

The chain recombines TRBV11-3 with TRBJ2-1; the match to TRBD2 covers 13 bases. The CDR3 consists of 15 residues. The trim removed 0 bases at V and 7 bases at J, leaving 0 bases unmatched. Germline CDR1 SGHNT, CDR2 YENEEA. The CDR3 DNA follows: TGTGCCAGCAGCTTAGAACTAGCGGGGGGGAATGAGCAGTTCTTC. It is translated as CASSLELAGGNEQFF.

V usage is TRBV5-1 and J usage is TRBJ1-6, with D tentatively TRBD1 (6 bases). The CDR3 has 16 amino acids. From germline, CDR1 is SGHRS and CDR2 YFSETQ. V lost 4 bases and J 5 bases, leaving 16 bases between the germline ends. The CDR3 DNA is TGCGCCAGCAGCCCCGAGGTCGGACAGCATAATTCACCCCTCCACTTT. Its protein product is CASSPEVGQHNSPLHF. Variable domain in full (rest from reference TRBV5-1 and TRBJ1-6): KAGVTQTPRYLIKTRGQQVTLSCSPISGHRSVSWYQQTPGQGLQFLFEYFSETQRNKGNFPGRFSGRQFSNSRSEMNVSTLELGDSALYLCASSPEVGQHNSPLHFGNGTRLTVT.

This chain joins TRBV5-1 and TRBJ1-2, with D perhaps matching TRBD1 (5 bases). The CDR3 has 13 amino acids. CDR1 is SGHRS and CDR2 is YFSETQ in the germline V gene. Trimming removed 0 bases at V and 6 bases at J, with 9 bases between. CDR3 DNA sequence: TGCGCCAGCAGCTTGGTCAGGGATCATGGCTACACCTTC. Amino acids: CASSLVRDHGYTF.

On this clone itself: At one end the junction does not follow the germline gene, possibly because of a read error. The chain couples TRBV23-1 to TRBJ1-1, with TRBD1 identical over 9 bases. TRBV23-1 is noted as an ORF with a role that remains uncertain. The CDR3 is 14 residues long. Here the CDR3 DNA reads TGCGCCAGCGCCCGGACAGGGGCTCGCGACTCGGAGAACTTT. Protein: CASARTGARDSENF.

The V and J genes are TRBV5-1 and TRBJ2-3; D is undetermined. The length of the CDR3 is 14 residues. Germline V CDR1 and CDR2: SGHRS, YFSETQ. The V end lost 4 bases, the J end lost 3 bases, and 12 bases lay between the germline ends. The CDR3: CASSPLSGTDTQYF. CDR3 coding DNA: TGCGCCAGCAGCCCGCTGAGTGGTACAGATACGCAGTATTTT.

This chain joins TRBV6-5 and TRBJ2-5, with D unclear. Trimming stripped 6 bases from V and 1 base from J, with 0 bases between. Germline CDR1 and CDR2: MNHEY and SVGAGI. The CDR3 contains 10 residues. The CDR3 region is CASSQETQYF. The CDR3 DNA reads TGTGCCAGCAGCCAAGAGACCCAGTACTTC.